The 6 T cell receptor beta chains in this list originate from one sample, sequenced in a study of Tregs in tolerant kidney transplant recipients. The protocol was immunoSEQ multiplex PCR, while the TCRdb copy is restricted to in-frame clones and leaves out a portion. This table has about 20,000 clones, around 82% appearing once. The sequenced material came from Tregs from blood. These receptors were obtained from a human donor in good health.

The chain combines TRBV6-6 with TRBJ1-2; D unresolved. V lost 6 bases and J lost 9, with 14 bases in between. From germline, CDR1 is MNHNY and CDR2 SVGAGI (reference sequence). The CDR3 has 12 residues. The CDR3 nucleotides read TGTGCCAGCAGCCAAGGGATGAGGAGCTACACCTTC. Protein sequence: CASSQGMRSYTF.

The V call is TRBV7-2, the J call TRBJ2-7, with 9 bases that match TRBD1. The CDR3 totals 15 residues. Germline V gene data show CDR1 as SGHTA and CDR2 as FQGNSA. The V and J ends lost 3 bases and 4 bases, in that order; junction bases with no gene match: 7. CDR3: CASSLAGGTGYEQYF. The CDR3 coding sequence is TGTGCCAGCAGCTTGGCAGGCGGGACAGGGTACGAGCAGTACTTC.

The V call is TRBV12-5, the J call TRBJ2-7; 11 bases map to TRBD2. With V trimmed by 4 bases and J by 2 bases, 1 base remained unmatched. The CDR3 is 14 residues long. Germline CDR1 is LGHNT and CDR2 is FRNRAP. The CDR3 reads CASGYSGGAYEQYF. The CDR3 DNA is TGTGCTAGTGGTTATAGCGGGGGGGCCTACGAGCAGTACTTC.

The V and J genes are TRBV5-1 and TRBJ2-3; 7 nucleotides match TRBD2. The CDR3 sequence is 16 residues long. V gave up 4 bases and J gave up 1 base; unmatched junction bases: 9. Looked up from germline, CDR1 is SGHRS and CDR2 is YFSETQ. The CDR3 protein is CASSVLPGLRTDTQYF. The CDR3 region has the DNA TGCGCCAGCAGCGTCTTACCGGGACTACGCACAGATACGCAGTATTTT. Full variable domain (outside the CDR3, taken from reference TRBV5-1 and TRBJ2-3): KAGVTQTPRYLIKTRGQQVTLSCSPISGHRSVSWYQQTPGQGLQFLFEYFSETQRNKGNFPGRFSGRQFSNSRSEMNVSTLELGDSALYLCASSVLPGLRTDTQYFGPGTRLTVL.

This clone appeared a few times. J is TRBJ2-7 and V is TRBV11-3; D uncertain. The CDR3 is 11 amino acids. V lost 1 base and J lost 5, with 3 bases in between. Germline V lookup: CDR1 SGHNT, CDR2 YENEEA. The CDR3 coding sequence is TGTGCCAGCAGCTTAGCCCACGAGCAGTACTTC. Its protein product is CASSLAHEQYF.

The V and J genes are TRBV11-2 and TRBJ1-3; no clear D. V dropped 2 bases and J dropped 4 bases, with 6 bases sitting between them. CDR1 and CDR2 from the germline V gene are SGHAT and FQNNGV. CDR3 size: 13 residues. DNA for the CDR3: TGTGCCAGCAGCTTACTGGTGGGAAACACCATATATTTT. Translated: CASSLLVGNTIYF.